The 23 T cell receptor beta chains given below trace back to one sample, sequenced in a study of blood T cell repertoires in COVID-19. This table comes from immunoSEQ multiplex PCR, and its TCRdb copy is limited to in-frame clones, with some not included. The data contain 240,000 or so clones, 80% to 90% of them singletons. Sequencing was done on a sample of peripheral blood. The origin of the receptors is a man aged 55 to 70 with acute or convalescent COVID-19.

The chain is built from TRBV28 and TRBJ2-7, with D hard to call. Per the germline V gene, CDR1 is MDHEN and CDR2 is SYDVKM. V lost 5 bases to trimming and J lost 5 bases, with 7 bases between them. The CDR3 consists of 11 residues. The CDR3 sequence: CASSESHEQYF. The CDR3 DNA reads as TGTGCCAGCAGTGAGTCTCACGAGCAGTACTTC.

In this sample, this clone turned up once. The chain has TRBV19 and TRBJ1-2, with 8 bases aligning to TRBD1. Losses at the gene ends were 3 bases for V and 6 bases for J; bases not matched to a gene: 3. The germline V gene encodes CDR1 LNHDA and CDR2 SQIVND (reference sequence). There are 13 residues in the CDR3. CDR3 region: CASSIGQGNGYTF. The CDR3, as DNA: TGTGCCAGTAGTATTGGACAGGGTAATGGCTACACCTTC.

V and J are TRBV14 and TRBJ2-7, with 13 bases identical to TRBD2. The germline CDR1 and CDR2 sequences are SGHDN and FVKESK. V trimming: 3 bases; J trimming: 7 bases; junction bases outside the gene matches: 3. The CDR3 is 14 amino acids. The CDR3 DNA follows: TGTGCCAGCAGCCAGGGACTAGCGGGATGGGAGCAGTACTTC. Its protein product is CASSQGLAGWEQYF.

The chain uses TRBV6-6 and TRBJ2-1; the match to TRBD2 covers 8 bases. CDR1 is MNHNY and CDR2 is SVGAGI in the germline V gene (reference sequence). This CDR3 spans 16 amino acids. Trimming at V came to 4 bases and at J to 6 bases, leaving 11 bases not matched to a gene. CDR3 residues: CASSSQSGLGGNEQFF. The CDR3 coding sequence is TGTGCCAGCAGTTCCCAATCGGGACTAGGCGGCAATGAGCAGTTCTTC.

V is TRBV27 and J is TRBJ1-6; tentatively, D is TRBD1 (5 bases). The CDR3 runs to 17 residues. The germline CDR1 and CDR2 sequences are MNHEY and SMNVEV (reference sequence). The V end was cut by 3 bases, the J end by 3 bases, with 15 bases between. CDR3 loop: CASSFGAVPNYNSPLHF. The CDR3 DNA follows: TGTGCCAGCAGTTTTGGGGCGGTACCTAACTATAATTCACCCCTCCACTTT.

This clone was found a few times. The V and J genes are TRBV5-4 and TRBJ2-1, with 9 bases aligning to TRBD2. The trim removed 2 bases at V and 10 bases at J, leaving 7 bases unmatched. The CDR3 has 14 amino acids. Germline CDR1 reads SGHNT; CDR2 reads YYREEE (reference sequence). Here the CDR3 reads CASSLGTSLEEQFF. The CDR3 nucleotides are TGTGCCAGCAGCTTAGGGACTAGCTTAGAAGAGCAGTTCTTC.

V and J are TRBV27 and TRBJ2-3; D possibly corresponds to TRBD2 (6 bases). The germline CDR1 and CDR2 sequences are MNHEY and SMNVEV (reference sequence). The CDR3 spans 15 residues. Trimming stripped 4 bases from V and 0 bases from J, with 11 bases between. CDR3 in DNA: TGTGCCAGCAGTTCGGGACTTTCTAGCACAGATACGCAGTATTTT. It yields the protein CASSSGLSSTDTQYF.

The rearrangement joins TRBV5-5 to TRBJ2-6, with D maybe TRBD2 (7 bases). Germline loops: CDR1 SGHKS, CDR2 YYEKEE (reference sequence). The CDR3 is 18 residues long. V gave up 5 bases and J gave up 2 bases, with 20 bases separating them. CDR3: CASSPRGGGAAGANVLTF. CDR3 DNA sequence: TGTGCCAGCAGTCCGAGGGGCGGGGGCGCGGCTGGGGCCAACGTCCTGACTTTC.

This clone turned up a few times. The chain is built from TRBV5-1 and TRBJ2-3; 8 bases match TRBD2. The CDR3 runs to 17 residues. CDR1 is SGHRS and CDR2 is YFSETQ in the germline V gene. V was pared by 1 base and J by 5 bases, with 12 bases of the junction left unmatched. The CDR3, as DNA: TGCGCCAGCAGCTTGTCTCGTGGCGGGAGGCATGAAGATACGCAGTATTTT. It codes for CASSLSRGGRHEDTQYF.

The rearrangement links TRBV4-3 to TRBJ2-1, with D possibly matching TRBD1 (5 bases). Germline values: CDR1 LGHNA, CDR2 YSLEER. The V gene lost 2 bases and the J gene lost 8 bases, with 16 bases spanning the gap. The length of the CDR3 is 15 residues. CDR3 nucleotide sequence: TGCGCCAGCAGCCAACTGTCTCAGGGTGTTGATGAGCAGTTCTTC. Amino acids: CASSQLSQGVDEQFF.

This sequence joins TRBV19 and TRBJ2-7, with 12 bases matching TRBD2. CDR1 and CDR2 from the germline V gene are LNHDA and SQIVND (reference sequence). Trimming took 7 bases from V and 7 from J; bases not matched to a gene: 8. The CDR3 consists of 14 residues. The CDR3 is CASTGTSGQGEQYF. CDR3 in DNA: TGTGCCAGTACCGGGACTAGCGGGCAGGGGGAGCAGTACTTC.

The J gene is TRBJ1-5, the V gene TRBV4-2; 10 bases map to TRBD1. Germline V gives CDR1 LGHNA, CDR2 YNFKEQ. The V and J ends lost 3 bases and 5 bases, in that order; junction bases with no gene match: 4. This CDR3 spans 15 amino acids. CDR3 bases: TGTGCCAGCAGCCAGCGACAGGGGGCGGATCAGCCCCAGCATTTT. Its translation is CASSQRQGADQPQHF.

CDR3 bases: TGCGCCAGCAGCTATGGGCCGGGAGGCACAGATACGCAGTATTTT. Protein: CASSYGPGGTDTQYF. The chain is built from TRBV5-1 and TRBJ2-3; a possible D gene is TRBD2 (6 bases). The CDR3 runs 15 residues. V was cut by 3 bases and J by 1 base, with 12 bases left in between. Germline assignment: CDR1 SGHRS and CDR2 YFSETQ.

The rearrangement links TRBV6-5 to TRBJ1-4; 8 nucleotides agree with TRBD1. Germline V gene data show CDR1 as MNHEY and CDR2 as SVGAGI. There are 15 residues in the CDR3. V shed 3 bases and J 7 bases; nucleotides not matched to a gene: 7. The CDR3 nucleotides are TGTGCCAGCAGTTATCACGACAGGGGTGGTGAAAAACTGTTTTTT. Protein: CASSYHDRGGEKLFF.

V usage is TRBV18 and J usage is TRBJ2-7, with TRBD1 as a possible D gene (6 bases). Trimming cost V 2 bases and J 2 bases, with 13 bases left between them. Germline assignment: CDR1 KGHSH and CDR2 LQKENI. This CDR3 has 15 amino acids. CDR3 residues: CASSPMDSLTYEQYF. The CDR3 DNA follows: TGTGCCAGCTCACCAATGGACAGCCTTACCTACGAGCAGTACTTC.

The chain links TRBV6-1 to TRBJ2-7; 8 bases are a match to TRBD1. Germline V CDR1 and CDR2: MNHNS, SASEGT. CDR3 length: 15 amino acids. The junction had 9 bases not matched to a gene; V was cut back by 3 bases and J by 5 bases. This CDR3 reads CASSDARTGKNEQYF. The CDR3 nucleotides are TGTGCCAGCAGTGATGCTCGGACAGGGAAGAACGAGCAGTACTTC.

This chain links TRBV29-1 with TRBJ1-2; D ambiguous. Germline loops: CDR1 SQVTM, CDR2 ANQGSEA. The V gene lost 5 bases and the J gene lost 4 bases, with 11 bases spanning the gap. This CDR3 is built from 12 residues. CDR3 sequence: CSVYDTIYGYTF. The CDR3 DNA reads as TGCAGCGTTTATGACACCATCTATGGCTACACCTTC.

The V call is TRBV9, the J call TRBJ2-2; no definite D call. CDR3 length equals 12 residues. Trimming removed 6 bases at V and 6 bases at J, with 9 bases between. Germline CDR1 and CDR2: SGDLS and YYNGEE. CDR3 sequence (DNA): TGTGCCAGCACCGACAATTCCGGGGAGCTGTTTTTT. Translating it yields CASTDNSGELFF.

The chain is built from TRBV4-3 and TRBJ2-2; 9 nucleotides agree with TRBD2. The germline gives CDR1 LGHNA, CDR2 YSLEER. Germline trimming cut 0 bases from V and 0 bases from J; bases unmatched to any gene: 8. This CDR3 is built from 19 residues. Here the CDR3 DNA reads TGCGCCAGCAGCCAAGAATATGGAGGCGGGAGGGCGAACACCGGGGAGCTGTTTTTT. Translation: CASSQEYGGGRANTGELFF.

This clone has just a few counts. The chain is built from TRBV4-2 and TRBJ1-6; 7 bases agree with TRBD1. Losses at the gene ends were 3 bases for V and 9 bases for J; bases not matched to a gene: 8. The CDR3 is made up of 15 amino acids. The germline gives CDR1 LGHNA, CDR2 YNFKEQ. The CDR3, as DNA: TGTGCCAGCAGCCAGACTCGACAGGGAGTTTCACCCCTCCACTTT. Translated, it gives CASSQTRQGVSPLHF.

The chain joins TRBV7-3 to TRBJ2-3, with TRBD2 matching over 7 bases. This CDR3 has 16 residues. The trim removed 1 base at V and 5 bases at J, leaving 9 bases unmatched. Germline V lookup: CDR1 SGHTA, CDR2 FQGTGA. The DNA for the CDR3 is TGTGCCAGCAGCTTAAACGGGGCGGGAGTGGGAGATACGCAGTATTTT. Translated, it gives CASSLNGAGVGDTQYF. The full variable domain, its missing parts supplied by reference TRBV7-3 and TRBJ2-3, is GAGVSQTPSNKVTEKGKYVELRCDPISGHTALYWYRQSLGQGPEFLIYFQGTGAADDSGLPNDRFFAVRPEGSVSTLKIQRTERGDSAVYLCASSLNGAGVGDTQYFGPGTRLTVL.

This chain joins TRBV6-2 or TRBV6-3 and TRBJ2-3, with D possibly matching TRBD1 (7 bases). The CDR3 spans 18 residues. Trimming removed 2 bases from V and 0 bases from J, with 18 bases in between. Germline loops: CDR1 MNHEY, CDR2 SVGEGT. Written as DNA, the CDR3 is TGTGCCAGCAGTTACCCCGCGGGGCGACAGGGCAGCACAGATACGCAGTATTTT. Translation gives CASSYPAGRQGSTDTQYF.

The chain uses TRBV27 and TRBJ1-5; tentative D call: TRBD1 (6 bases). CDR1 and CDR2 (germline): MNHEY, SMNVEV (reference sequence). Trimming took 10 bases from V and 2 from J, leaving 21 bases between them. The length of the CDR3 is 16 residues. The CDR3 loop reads CATAPLRTERNQPQHF. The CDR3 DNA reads TGTGCCACCGCCCCGCTACGGACAGAGCGCAATCAGCCCCAGCATTTT.